This T cell receptor beta chain stems from a study of blood T cell repertoires in COVID-19. Study context: The samples span acute and convalescent COVID-19 from the United States, Italy and Spain.

The repertoire was sequenced with immunoSEQ multiplex PCR; TCRdb's copy has only in-frame clones and lacks some. The data show about 14,000 clones, more than 65% seen once. This clone was seen a few times. The sample taken for sequencing was peripheral blood. This receptor was taken from a woman between 45 and 60 years old with active or convalescent COVID-19.

The CDR3 DNA follows: TGTGCCAGCAGTGAACAGACAGGGTCCCAGCCCCAGCATTTT. Its translation is CASSEQTGSQPQHF. The rearrangement uses TRBV6-1 and TRBJ1-5, with 7 bases fitting TRBD1. With V trimmed by 2 bases and J by 7 bases, 5 bases remained unmatched. The CDR3 loop spans 14 amino acids. Per the germline V gene, CDR1 is MNHNS and CDR2 is SASEGT.